A selection of T cell receptor beta chains follows, all from one sample in a study of beta chain features in type 1 diabetes. The data were produced by immunoSEQ multiplex PCR, yet TCRdb's version contains in-frame clones alone and is incomplete. The sample yields a few hundred thousand clones, around 10% seen once. Sequencing was done on a sample of central memory CD4+ T cells from blood. Source of these receptors: a man aged 30 to 39 with type 1 diabetes. CDR3s include the opening cysteine and the closing phenylalanine or tryptophan. The D gene is left open where the match is weak. Some rows mark clone size as missing; the rest say once, few, many or name a class of expanded clone.

D gene	V gene	clone size	CDR3 length	J gene	CDR3 DNA	CDR3 protein
.	TRBV5-6	.	16	TRBJ1-1	TGTGCCAGCAGTAAAATCCGAGGATTTTTTAACACTGAAGCTTTCTTT	CASSKIRGFFNTEAFF
.	TRBV5-6	many	12	TRBJ2-7	TGTGCCAGCAGCCACAGGGTCGGCGAGCAGTACTTC	CASSHRVGEQYF
.	TRBV4-1	many	15	TRBJ1-2	TGCGCCAGCAGCCAAGAACTTGAGACAGTCTATGGCTACACCTTC	CASSQELETVYGYTF
TRBD1	TRBV6-1	.	15	TRBJ1-2	TGTGCCAGCAGTGTCAATACAGGGGGCGGCTATGGCTACACCTTC	CASSVNTGGGYGYTF
.	TRBV4-3	few	16	TRBJ1-2	TGCGCCAGCAGCCAAGATCTCCAGGCGGCTTACTATGGCTACACCTTC	CASSQDLQAAYYGYTF
TRBD1	TRBV7-8	.	15	TRBJ1-3	TGTGCCAGCAGCGAGACAGGGGACTTTGGAAACACCATATATTTT	CASSETGDFGNTIYF
.	TRBV2	.	17	TRBJ2-3	TGTGCCAGCAGTGAAGGACAAGGCGGGACTAGCACAGATACGCAGTATTTT	CASSEGQGGTSTDTQYF
.	TRBV27	.	14	TRBJ2-1	TGTGCCAGCAGTTTTTCTCTAGCATCAAATGAGCAGTTCTTC	CASSFSLASNEQFF
TRBD2	TRBV28	.	15	TRBJ2-3	TGTGCCAGCAGCCGGACTAGCGGGAGTTCTGATACGCAGTATTTT	CASSRTSGSSDTQYF
.	TRBV21-1	few	17	TRBJ2-1	TGTGCCAGCAGCAAAGACCCGTGGCCGGACCCCTACAATGAGCAGTTCTTC	CASSKDPWPDPYNEQFF
.	TRBV19	few	13	TRBJ1-2	TGTGCCAGTAGGCTGGGACGGGCCTATGGCTACACCTTC	CASRLGRAYGYTF
TRBD2	TRBV30	.	15	TRBJ2-1	TGTGCCTGGACTCGCAAGGGACTAGCGGACAATGAGCAGTTCTTC	CAWTRKGLADNEQFF
.	TRBV28	few	13	TRBJ2-7	TGTGCCAGCAGTGGAGGCGCCCTATACAGGCAGTACTTC	CASSGGALYRQYF
.	TRBV2	.	14	TRBJ1-1	TGTGCCAGCAGTGTAGAGAGGGGGAACACTGAAGCTTTCTTT	CASSVERGNTEAFF
.	TRBV9	few	14	TRBJ1-5	TGTGCCAGCAGCTTCGGGTCAGGGAGTCAGCCCCAGCATTTT	CASSFGSGSQPQHF
.	TRBV10-3	.	15	TRBJ2-1	TGTGCCACACTTCACGAGGGCCTCACCTACAATGAGCAGTTCTTC	CATLHEGLTYNEQFF
TRBD1	TRBV11-2	.	19	TRBJ2-7	TGTGCCAGCAGCTTAGAAATGGCGACAGGGGCCGCGACGACCTACGAGCAGTACTTC	CASSLEMATGAATTYEQYF
.	TRBV5-8	few	16	TRBJ2-4	TGTGCCAGCCGACGCGTGAGTGAGATAGCCAAAAACATTCAGTACTTC	CASRRVSEIAKNIQYF
.	TRBV29-1	few	12	TRBJ2-1	TGCAGCGCCCGAGACAGTATCCATGAGCAGTTCTTC	CSARDSIHEQFF
.	TRBV7-3	.	13	TRBJ2-3	TGTGCCAGCAGCTTTTCTGGCACAGATACGCAGTATTTT	CASSFSGTDTQYF
.	TRBV6-1	few	14	TRBJ2-4	TGTGCCAGCAGTGTAGGGGGACCGCAAAACATTCAGTACTTC	CASSVGGPQNIQYF
.	TRBV14	.	15	TRBJ2-7	TGTGCCAGCAGCCACTCTCGAGACAACTCCTACGAGCAGTACTTC	CASSHSRDNSYEQYF
.	TRBV4-3	.	15	TRBJ1-6	TGCGCCAGCAGCCAAGATGCGCAGGTTAATTCACCCCTCCACTTT	CASSQDAQVNSPLHF
TRBD2	TRBV6-4	.	16	TRBJ2-3	TGTGCCAGCAGTAAGGGACTAGCGGGAGATGGAGATACGCAGTATTTT	CASSKGLAGDGDTQYF
.	TRBV5-1	few	15	TRBJ2-5	TGCGCCAGCAGCTCACAGGGACAACTCCAAGAGACCCAGTACTTC	CASSSQGQLQETQYF
.	TRBV5-4	few	15	TRBJ2-3	TGTGCCAGCAGCTTGGCTCAAGGGGCGACAGATACGCAGTATTTT	CASSLAQGATDTQYF
.	TRBV27	.	12	TRBJ1-1	TGTGCCAGCAGTTCGAAGAACACTGAAGCTTTCTTT	CASSSKNTEAFF
.	TRBV5-1	few	15	TRBJ2-5	TGCGCCAGCACCATTTCCGTAGGGGTCGAAGAGACCCAGTACTTC	CASTISVGVEETQYF
TRBD2	TRBV28	.	13	TRBJ2-5	TGTGCCAGCAGTAGAGCGGGAGTCGATGAGCAGTACTTC	CASSRAGVDEQYF
.	TRBV28	few	13	TRBJ1-2	TGTGCCAGCAGTCAATCGGAGGGGACCGGCTACACCTTC	CASSQSEGTGYTF
TRBD1	TRBV5-1	.	13	TRBJ2-5	TGCGCCAGCAGCCTCCAGGGGGAAGAGACCCAGTACTTC	CASSLQGEETQYF
.	TRBV5-6	.	14	TRBJ2-7	TGTGCCAGCAGCTTGGAACCCGGGGGCCTCGAGCAGTACTTC	CASSLEPGGLEQYF
.	TRBV5-4	many	14	TRBJ1-1	TGTGCCAGCAGCACCAGGACGGGGAACACTGAAGCTTTCTTT	CASSTRTGNTEAFF
.	TRBV9	few	13	TRBJ2-5	TGTGCCAGCAGCGTTAATGGACAAGAGACCCAGTACTTC	CASSVNGQETQYF
TRBD1	TRBV5-8	few	15	TRBJ1-2	TGTGCCAGCAGCTTGAGGGAGGGGGCGAGCTATGGCTACACCTTC	CASSLREGASYGYTF
TRBD1	TRBV29-1	.	12	TRBJ2-1	TGCAGCGCAGGGACAGGGGGCGCAGCCCAGTTCTTC	CSAGTGGAAQFF
TRBD2	TRBV4-1	few	14	TRBJ2-1	TGCGCCAGCAGGGGACTAGCGGGAAAGAATGAGCAGTTCTTC	CASRGLAGKNEQFF
.	TRBV19	.	13	TRBJ1-5	TGTGCCAGCACCTACGAGAGCAATCAGCCCCAGCATTTT	CASTYESNQPQHF